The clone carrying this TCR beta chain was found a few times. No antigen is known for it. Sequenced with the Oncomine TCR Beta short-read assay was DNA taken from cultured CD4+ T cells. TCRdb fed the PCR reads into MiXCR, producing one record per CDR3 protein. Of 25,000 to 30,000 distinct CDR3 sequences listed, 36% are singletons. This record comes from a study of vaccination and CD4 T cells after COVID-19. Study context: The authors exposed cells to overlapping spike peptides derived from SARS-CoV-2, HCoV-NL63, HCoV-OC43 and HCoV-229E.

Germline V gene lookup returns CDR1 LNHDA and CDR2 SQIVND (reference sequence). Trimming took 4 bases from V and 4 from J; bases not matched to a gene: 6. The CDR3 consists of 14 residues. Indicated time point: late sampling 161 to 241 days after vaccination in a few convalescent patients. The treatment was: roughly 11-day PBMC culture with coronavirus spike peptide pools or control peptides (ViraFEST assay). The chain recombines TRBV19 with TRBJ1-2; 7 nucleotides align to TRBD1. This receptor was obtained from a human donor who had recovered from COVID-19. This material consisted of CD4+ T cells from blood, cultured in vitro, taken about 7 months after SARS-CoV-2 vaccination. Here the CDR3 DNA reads TGTGCCAGTAGTACCGCGACAGGGAGCTATGGCTACACCTTC. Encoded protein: CASSTATGSYGYTF.